This T cell receptor (beta chain) stems from a study of blood T cell repertoires in COVID-19. Overall study context: The origin of the acute and convalescent COVID-19 samples was the United States, Italy and Spain. Sources were T cells, B-cell-depleted T cells, or PBMCs; the material itself was cDNA or gDNA.

As processed by the authors: Reference gene primer amplification yielded estimated nucleated cell counts. Assay used: immunoSEQ multiplex PCR; TCRdb lists only in-frame clones, some missing. The V and J calls and the clone size are those of that table, but D and trimming were determined from the DNA. This sample yields roughly 200,000 clones, of which about 77% are seen a single time; about 3% belongs to the top ten. The sample was peripheral blood. This sequence was found in a woman aged 80 or over with active or convalescent COVID-19.

The CDR3 reads CASSLTGSGNTIYF. Here the CDR3 DNA reads TGTGCCAGCAGCTTAACCGGTTCTGGAAACACCATATATTTT. The chain couples TRBV7-9 to TRBJ1-3; D call uncertain. The CDR3 is made up of 14 amino acids. The V end was cut by 2 bases, the J end by 1 base, with 6 bases between. Germline loops: CDR1 SEHNR, CDR2 FQNEAQ (reference sequence).